These 8 T cell receptor beta chains were sequenced from one sample in a study of T cells after yellow fever vaccination. Each CDR3 protein is one row after TCRdb ran MiXCR on the 5' RACE reads. This table has hundreds of thousands of distinct CDR3 sequences, about 5% appearing once. The source was CD4+ T cells sorted from PBMCs, collected on the day of the yellow fever booster vaccination. The receptors come from a man between 18 and 35 years old who received the YFV17D yellow fever vaccine.

The chain combines TRBV5-5 with TRBJ2-1; weak D call: TRBD2 (5 bases). V dropped 0 bases and J dropped 15 bases, with 19 bases sitting between them. The CDR3 runs to 14 residues. Germline assignment: CDR1 SGHKS and CDR2 YYEKEE (reference sequence). CDR3 sequence (DNA): TGTGCCAGCAGCTTGGATACAGCGGTGGCAACGGGGTTCTTC. It encodes CASSLDTAVATGFF.

This clonotype was counted at least ten times. V is TRBV5-1 and J is TRBJ2-1, with 10 bases identical to TRBD1. CDR3 length: 15 residues. Germline CDR1 SGHRS, CDR2 YFSETQ. V shed 4 bases, J shed 1 base, and the junction held 2 bases outside the gene matches. The CDR3 loop reads CASSGQGGSYNEQFF. The CDR3 region has the DNA TGCGCCAGCAGCGGACAGGGGGGGTCCTACAATGAGCAGTTCTTC.

This clonotype showed up many times. The chain employs TRBV5-1 and TRBJ1-4; TRBD1 matches at 9 bases. J was trimmed by 7 bases and V by 4 bases; bases with no gene match: 8. From germline, CDR1 is SGHRS and CDR2 YFSETQ. This CDR3 region has 15 residues. The CDR3 spells CASSPGQGFTEKLFF. CDR3 sequence (DNA): TGCGCCAGCAGCCCCGGACAGGGGTTTACTGAAAAACTGTTTTTT.

In this sample, this clonotype turned up a few times. This sequence joins TRBV2 and TRBJ2-3; D assignment may be TRBD1 or TRBD2 (5 bases each). The CDR3 totals 14 residues. Between the trimmed V and J ends, which lost 6 bases and 7 bases, there was a span of 17 bases. Germline V gives CDR1 SNHLY, CDR2 FYNNEI. CDR3 DNA sequence: TGTGCCAGCAGGGGGGATATGCTACCCCATACGCAGTATTTT. It translates to CASRGDMLPHTQYF.

This clonotype was counted only a few times. The J gene is TRBJ2-3, the V gene TRBV2, with D uncertain. V lost 2 bases and J lost 7, with 7 bases in between. The CDR3 is made up of 12 amino acids. Germline V gene lookup returns CDR1 SNHLY and CDR2 FYNNEI. Here the CDR3 DNA reads TGTGCCAGCAGTGAACAAACATATACGCAGTATTTT. Protein sequence: CASSEQTYTQYF.

V and J are TRBV7-2 and TRBJ2-6, with TRBD1 as a possible D gene (6 bases). Germline CDR1 SGHTA, CDR2 FQGNSA. Trimming pared 5 bases from V and 0 bases from J, leaving 11 bases between. CDR3 size: 16 residues. The CDR3 DNA follows: TGTGCCAGCAGCCGACAGGCCCTCTCTGGGGCCAACGTCCTGACTTTC. Translating it yields CASSRQALSGANVLTF.

Many counts were recorded for this clonotype. The CDR3 is CASSQGVVGSYEQYF. The CDR3 bases are TGCGCCAGCAGCCAAGGCGTAGTAGGCTCCTACGAGCAGTACTTC. The rearrangement links TRBV4-3 to TRBJ2-7; D is unresolved. V lost 1 base to trimming and J lost 0 bases, with 10 bases between them. The CDR3 extends over 15 amino acids. Germline CDR1 is LGHNA and CDR2 is YSLEER.

The sample holds many counts of this clonotype. The rearrangement links TRBV3-1 to TRBJ1-1; D is unresolved. The V gene's germline CDR1 is LGHDT and CDR2 YNNKEL (reference sequence). The CDR3 is 12 amino acids. V shed 2 bases and J shed 1 base, with 2 bases lying between them. CDR3 coding DNA: TGTGCCAGCAGCCAACAGAACACTGAAGCTTTCTTT. This sequence encodes CASSQQNTEAFF.